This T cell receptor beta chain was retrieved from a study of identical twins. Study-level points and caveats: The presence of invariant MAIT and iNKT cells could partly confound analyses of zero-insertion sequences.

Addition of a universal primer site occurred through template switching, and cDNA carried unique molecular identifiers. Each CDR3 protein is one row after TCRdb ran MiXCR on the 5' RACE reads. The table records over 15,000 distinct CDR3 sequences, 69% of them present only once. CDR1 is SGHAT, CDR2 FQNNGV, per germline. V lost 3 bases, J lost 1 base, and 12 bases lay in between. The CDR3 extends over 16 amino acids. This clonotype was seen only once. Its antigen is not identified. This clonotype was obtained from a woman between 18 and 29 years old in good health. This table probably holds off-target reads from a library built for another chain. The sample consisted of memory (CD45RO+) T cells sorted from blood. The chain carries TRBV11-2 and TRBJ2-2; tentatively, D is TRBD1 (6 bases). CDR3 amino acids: CASSFSGTKNTGELFF. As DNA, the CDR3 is TGTGCCAGCAGCTTCTCCGGGACAAAGAACACCGGGGAGCTGTTTTTT.